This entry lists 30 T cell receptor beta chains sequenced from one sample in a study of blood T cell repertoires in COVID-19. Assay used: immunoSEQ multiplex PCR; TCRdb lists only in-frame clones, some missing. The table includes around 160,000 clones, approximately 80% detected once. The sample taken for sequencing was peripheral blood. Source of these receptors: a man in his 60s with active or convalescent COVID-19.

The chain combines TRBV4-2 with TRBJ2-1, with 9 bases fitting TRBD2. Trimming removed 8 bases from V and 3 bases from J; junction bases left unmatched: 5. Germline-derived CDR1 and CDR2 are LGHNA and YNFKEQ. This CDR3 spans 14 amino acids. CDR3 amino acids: CASARTSDYNEQFF. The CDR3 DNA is TGTGCCAGCGCGAGGACTAGCGACTACAATGAGCAGTTCTTC.

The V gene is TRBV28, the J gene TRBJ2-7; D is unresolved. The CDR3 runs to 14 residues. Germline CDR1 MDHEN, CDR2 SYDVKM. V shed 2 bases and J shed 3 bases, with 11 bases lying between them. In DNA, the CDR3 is TGTGCCAGCAGTTTAAACGGTGTCGGCTACGAGCAGTACTTC. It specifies CASSLNGVGYEQYF.

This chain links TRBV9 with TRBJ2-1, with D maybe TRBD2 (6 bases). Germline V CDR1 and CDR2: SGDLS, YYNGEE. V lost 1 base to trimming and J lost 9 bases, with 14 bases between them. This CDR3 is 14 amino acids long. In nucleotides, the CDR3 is TGTGCCAGCAGCGTAACCCTAGCGATGGGTGAGCAGTTCTTC. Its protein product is CASSVTLAMGEQFF.

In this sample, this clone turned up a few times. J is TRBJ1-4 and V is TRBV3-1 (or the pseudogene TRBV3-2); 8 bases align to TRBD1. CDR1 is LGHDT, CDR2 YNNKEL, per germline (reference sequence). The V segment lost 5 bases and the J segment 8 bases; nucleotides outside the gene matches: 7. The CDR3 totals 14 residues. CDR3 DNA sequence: TGTGCCAGCAGCTCTACAGGGGGGCAAGAAAAACTGTTTTTT. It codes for CASSSTGGQEKLFF.

Here the CDR3 reads CASSPPGLVAAYEQYF. The CDR3 DNA reads TGTGCCAGCTCACCACCGGGACTAGTAGCCGCCTACGAGCAGTACTTC. The chain has TRBV18 and TRBJ2-7; 8 bases are shared with TRBD2. From germline, CDR1 is KGHSH and CDR2 LQKENI. This CDR3 contains 16 residues. Trimming removed 0 bases from V and 2 bases from J; junction bases left unmatched: 6.

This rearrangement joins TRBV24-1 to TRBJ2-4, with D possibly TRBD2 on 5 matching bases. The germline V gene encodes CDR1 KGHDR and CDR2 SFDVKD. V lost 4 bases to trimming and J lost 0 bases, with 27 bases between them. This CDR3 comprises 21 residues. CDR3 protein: CATSEGSGSVLIPRAKNIQYF. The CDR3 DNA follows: TGTGCCACCAGTGAGGGCAGCGGAAGCGTCCTTATCCCTAGAGCCAAAAACATTCAGTACTTC.

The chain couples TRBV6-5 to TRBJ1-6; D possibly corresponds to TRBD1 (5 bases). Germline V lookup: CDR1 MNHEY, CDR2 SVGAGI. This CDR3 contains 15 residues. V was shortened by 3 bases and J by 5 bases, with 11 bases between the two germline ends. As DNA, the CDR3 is TGTGCCAGCAGTTATAGGGGATTGGATAATTCACCCCTCCACTTT. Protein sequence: CASSYRGLDNSPLHF.

The CDR3 sequence is CASSPLISGGSEQYF. The CDR3 region has the DNA TGTGCCAGCAGTCCTTTGATTAGCGGAGGATCCGAGCAGTACTTC. This chain joins TRBV27 and TRBJ2-7, with D maybe TRBD2 (6 bases). The CDR3 has 15 residues. V gave up 5 bases and J gave up 6 bases, with 20 bases separating them. The V gene's germline CDR1 is MNHEY and CDR2 SMNVEV (reference sequence).

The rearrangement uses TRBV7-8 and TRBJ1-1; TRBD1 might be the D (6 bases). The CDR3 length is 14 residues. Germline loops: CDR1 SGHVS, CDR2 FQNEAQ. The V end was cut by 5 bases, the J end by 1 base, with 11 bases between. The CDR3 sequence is CASSAPTGNTEAFF. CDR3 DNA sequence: TGTGCCAGCAGCGCCCCGACAGGGAACACTGAAGCTTTCTTT. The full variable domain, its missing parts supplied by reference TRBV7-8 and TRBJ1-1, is GAGVSQSPRYKVAKRGQDVALRCDPISGHVSLFWYQQALGQGPEFLTYFQNEAQLDKSGLPSDRFFAERPEGSVSTLKIQRTQQEDSAVYLCASSAPTGNTEAFFGQGTRLTVV.

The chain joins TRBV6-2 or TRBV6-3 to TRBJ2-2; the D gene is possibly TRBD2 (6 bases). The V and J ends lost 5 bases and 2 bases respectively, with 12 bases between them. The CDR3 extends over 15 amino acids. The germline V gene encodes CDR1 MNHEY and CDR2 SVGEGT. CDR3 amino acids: CASSLNGGNTGELFF. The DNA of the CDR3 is TGTGCCAGCAGTCTTAACGGGGGAAACACCGGGGAGCTGTTTTTT.

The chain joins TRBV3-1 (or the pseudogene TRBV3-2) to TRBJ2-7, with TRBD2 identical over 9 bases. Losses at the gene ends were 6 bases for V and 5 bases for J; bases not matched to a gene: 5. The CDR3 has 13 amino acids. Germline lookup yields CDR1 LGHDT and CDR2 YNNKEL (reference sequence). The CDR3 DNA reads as TGTGCCAGCAGTGCGGGAGGGTTCCACGAGCAGTACTTC. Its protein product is CASSAGGFHEQYF.

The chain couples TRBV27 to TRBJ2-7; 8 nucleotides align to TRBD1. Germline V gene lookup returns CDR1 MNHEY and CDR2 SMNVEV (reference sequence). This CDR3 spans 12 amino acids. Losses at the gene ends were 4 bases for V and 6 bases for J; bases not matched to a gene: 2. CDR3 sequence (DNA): TGTGCCAGCAGTTCGACAGGGGTCGAGCAGTACTTC. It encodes CASSSTGVEQYF.

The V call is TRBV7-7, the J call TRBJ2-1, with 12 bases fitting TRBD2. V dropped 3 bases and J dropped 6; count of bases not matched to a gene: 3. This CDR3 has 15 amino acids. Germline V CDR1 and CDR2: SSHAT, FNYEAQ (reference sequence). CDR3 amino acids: CASSFGLAGTNEQFF. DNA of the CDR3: TGTGCCAGCAGCTTTGGACTAGCGGGGACCAATGAGCAGTTCTTC.

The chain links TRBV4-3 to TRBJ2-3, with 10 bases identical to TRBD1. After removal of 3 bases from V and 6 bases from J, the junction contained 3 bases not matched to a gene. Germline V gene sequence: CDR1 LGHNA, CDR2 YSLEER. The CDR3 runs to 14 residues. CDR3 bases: TGCGCCAGCAGCCAGAGACAGGGGGCGGATACGCAGTATTTT. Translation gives CASSQRQGADTQYF.

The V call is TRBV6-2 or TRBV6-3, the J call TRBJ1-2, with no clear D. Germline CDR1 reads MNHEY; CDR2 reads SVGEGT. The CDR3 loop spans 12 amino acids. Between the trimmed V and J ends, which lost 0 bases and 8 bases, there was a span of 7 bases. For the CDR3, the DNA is TGTGCCAGCAGTTACTCCCCGGGAGGCTACACCTTC. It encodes CASSYSPGGYTF.

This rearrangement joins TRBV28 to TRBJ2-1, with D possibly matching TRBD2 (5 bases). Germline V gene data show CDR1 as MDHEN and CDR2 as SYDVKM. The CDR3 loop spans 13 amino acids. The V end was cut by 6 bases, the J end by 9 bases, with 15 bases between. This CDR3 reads CASSPHAGAEQFF. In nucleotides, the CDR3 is TGTGCCAGCAGCCCCCATGCGGGCGCTGAGCAGTTCTTC.

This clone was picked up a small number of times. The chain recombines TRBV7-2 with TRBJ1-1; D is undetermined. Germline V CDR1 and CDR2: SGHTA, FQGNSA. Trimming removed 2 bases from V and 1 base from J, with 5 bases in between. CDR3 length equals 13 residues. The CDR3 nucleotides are TGTGCCAGCAGCTTAAAACAGAACACTGAAGCTTTCTTT. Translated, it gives CASSLKQNTEAFF.

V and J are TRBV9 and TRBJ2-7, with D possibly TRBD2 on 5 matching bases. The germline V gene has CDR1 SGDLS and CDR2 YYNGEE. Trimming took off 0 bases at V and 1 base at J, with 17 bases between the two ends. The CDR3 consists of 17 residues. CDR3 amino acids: CASSVEVAQPSSYEQYF. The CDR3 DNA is TGTGCCAGCAGCGTAGAGGTAGCGCAGCCTTCTTCCTACGAGCAGTACTTC. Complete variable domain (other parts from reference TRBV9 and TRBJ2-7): DSGVTQTPKHLITATGQRVTLRCSPRSGDLSVYWYQQSLDQGLQFLIQYYNGEERAKGNILERFSAQQFPDLHSELNLSSLELGDSALYFCASSVEVAQPSSYEQYFGPGTRLTVT.

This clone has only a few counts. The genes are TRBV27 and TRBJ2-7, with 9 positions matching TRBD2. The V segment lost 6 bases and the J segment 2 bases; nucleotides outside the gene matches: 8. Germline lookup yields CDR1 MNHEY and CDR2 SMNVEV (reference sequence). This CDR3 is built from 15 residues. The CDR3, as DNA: TGTGCCAGCAGCGGAGCGGGAGGAGAGGCCTACGAGCAGTACTTC. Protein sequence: CASSGAGGEAYEQYF.

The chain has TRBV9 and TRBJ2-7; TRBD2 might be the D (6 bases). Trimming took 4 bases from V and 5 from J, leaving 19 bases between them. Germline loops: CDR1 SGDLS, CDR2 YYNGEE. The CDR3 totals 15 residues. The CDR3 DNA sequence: TGTGCCAGCAGCCCCAACTGGGACTCGAGAAACGAGCAGTACTTC. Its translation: CASSPNWDSRNEQYF.

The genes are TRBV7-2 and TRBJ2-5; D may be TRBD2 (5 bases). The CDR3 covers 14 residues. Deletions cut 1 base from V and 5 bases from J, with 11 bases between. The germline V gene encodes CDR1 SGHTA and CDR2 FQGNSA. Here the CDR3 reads CASSLGTRVETQYF. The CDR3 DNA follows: TGTGCCAGCAGCTTAGGGACGCGGGTCGAGACCCAGTACTTC.

CDR3 protein: CASSRGQWETQYF. The CDR3 DNA sequence: TGTGCCAGCAGCCGGGGACAGTGGGAGACCCAGTACTTC. The V gene is TRBV12-3 or TRBV12-4, the J gene TRBJ2-5, with 7 nucleotides matching TRBD1. With 6 bases clipped from V and 5 bases from J, the junction kept 6 bases outside the gene matches. The CDR3 is 13 amino acids.

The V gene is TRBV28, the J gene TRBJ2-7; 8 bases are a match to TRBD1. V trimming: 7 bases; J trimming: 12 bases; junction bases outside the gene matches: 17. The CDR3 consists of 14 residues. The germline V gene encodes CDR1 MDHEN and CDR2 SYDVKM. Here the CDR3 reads CASNPRDRPLLWYF. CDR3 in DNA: TGTGCCAGCAACCCCCGGGACAGGCCCCTCTTATGGTACTTC.

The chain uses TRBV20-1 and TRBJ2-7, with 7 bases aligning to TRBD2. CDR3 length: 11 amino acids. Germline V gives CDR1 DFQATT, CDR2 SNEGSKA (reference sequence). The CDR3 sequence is CGGDRHGEQYF. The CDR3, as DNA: TGCGGGGGGGACCGACATGGCGAGCAGTACTTC.

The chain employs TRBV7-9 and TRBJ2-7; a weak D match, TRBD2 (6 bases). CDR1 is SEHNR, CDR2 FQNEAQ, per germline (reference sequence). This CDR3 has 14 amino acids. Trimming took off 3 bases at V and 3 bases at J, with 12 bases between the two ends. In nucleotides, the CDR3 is TGTGCCAGCAGCTTCTCGGAGGGTTTCTACGAGCAGTACTTC. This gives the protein CASSFSEGFYEQYF.

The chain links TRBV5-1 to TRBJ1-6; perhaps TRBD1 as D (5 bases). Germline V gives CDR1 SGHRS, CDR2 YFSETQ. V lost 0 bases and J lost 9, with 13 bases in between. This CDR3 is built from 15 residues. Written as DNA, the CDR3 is TGCGCCAGCAGCTTGGGAGGTACGGGGGGTTCACCCCTCCACTTT. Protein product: CASSLGGTGGSPLHF.

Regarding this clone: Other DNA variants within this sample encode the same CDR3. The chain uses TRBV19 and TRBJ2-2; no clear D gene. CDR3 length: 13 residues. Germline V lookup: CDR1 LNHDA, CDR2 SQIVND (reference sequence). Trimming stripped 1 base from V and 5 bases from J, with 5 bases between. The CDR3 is CASSIGGTGELFF. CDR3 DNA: TGTGCCAGTAGTATAGGAGGAACCGGGGAGCTGTTTTTT.

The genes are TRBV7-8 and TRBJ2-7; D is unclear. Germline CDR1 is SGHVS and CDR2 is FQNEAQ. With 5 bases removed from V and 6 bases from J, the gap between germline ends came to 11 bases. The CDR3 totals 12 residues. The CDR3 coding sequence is TGTGCCAGCAGCGTCCGTCCCGTCGAGCAGTACTTC. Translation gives CASSVRPVEQYF. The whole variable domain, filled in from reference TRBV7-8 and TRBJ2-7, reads GAGVSQSPRYKVAKRGQDVALRCDPISGHVSLFWYQQALGQGPEFLTYFQNEAQLDKSGLPSDRFFAERPEGSVSTLKIQRTQQEDSAVYLCASSVRPVEQYFGPGTRLTVT.

The DNA of the CDR3 is TGTGCCAGCAGCTTAGCTATAAGAGGAGGGAGCACTGAAGCTTTCTTT. Its protein product is CASSLAIRGGSTEAFF. The chain joins TRBV5-8 to TRBJ1-1; D is ambiguous. Germline V CDR1 and CDR2: SGHTS, YDEGEE. V dropped 2 bases and J dropped 4 bases, with 18 bases sitting between them. CDR3 length: 16 residues.

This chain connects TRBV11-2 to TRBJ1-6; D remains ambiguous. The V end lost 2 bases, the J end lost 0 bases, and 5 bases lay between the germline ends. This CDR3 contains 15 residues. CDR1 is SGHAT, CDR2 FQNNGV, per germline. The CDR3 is CASSLRSSYNSPLHF. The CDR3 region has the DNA TGTGCCAGCAGCTTACGGAGCTCCTATAATTCACCCCTCCACTTT.